This T cell receptor (beta chain) is drawn from a study of T cell repertoires in aging, cancer and after chemotherapy. General study findings and limits: In each cancer cohort, median generation probability increased across chemotherapy, suggesting thymic output rebounded. In healthy donors, age-related TCR diversity loss mainly reflected lost richness.

TCR beta rearrangements were amplified from peripheral blood genomic DNA. To note about this clonotype: Its target is not known.

A mixed TRB-A/B primer pool amplified rearranged TRB by multiplex touch-down PCR. Each CDR3 protein gets one entry after TCRdb re-called the multiplex PCR reads with MiXCR. The sample includes 7,300 or so distinct CDR3 sequences, approximately 52% of them seen just once. V shed 5 bases and J 4 bases; nucleotides not matched to a gene: 5. The germline gives CDR1 MNHNS, CDR2 SASEGT. The CDR3 covers 14 residues. Sequencing used blood. This clonotype originated in a human donor with a solid tumor. The rearrangement uses TRBV6-1 and TRBJ2-7, with TRBD2 matching 10 bases. This chain's CDR3 is CASSSGLATYEQYF. The DNA of the CDR3 is TGTGCCAGCAGTTCGGGACTAGCGACATACGAGCAGTACTTC.